These 30 T cell receptor beta chains were all obtained from the same sample, sequenced in a study of blood T cell repertoires in COVID-19. Using immunoSEQ multiplex PCR, the repertoire was profiled, and TCRdb retains in-frame clones only, with some absent. The table lists 200,000 or so clones, about 90% of them singletons, with over 1.5% in the top ten. Sequencing was carried out using peripheral blood. The receptors were gathered from a man aged 35 to 55 with active or convalescent COVID-19.

This CDR3 is CASSLVGLNTGELFF. CDR3 coding DNA: TGTGCCAGCAGCTTAGTGGGCCTGAACACCGGGGAGCTGTTTTTT. This chain connects TRBV13 to TRBJ2-2; no definite D call. The CDR3 length is 15 residues. Germline V gene sequence: CDR1 PRHDT, CDR2 FYEKMQ (reference sequence). V lost 1 base, J lost 1 base, and 7 bases lay in between.

This chain connects TRBV28 to TRBJ1-4, with a tentative D call TRBD1 (6 bases). This CDR3 spans 17 amino acids. Deletions cut 4 bases from V and 7 bases from J, with 22 bases between. CDR1 MDHEN and CDR2 SYDVKM come from the germline V gene. CDR3 bases: TGTGCCAGCAGTTCGTTCGTGTTGGTACAGGGTGTTGAAAAACTGTTTTTT. It is translated as CASSSFVLVQGVEKLFF.

J is TRBJ1-2 and V is TRBV29-1; D is perhaps TRBD1 (6 bases). The CDR3 extends over 13 amino acids. Germline CDR1 SQVTM, CDR2 ANQGSEA. V lost 4 bases and J lost 4, with 13 bases in between. The CDR3 coding sequence is TGCAGCGTTGGGAAGGGGGATGGCTATGGCTACACCTTC. Its protein is CSVGKGDGYGYTF.

The chain employs TRBV9 and TRBJ1-1; tentative D call: TRBD1 (5 bases). This CDR3 has 13 amino acids. Germline CDR1 and CDR2: SGDLS and YYNGEE. V was cut by 4 bases and J by 1 base, with 8 bases left in between. CDR3 nucleotide sequence: TGTGCCAGCAGCAGGCAGGGGAACACTGAAGCTTTCTTT. As protein: CASSRQGNTEAFF.

This rearrangement joins TRBV7-9 to TRBJ1-4, with 8 bases fitting TRBD1. Looked up from germline, CDR1 is SEHNR and CDR2 is FQNEAQ (reference sequence). With 1 base clipped from V and 7 bases from J, the junction kept 2 bases outside the gene matches. This CDR3 spans 14 amino acids. CDR3 protein: CASSLGQGAEKLFF. DNA of the CDR3: TGTGCCAGCAGCTTAGGTCAGGGGGCTGAAAAACTGTTTTTT.

The chain has TRBV29-1 and TRBJ1-2; 7 bases are a match to TRBD1. Germline V gene lookup returns CDR1 SQVTM and CDR2 ANQGSEA. V gave up 4 bases and J gave up 5 bases; unmatched junction bases: 7. The CDR3 is 13 residues long. The CDR3 here is CSVGQGGWYGYTF. The CDR3 DNA reads TGCAGCGTTGGACAGGGAGGATGGTATGGCTACACCTTC.

The chain uses TRBV5-1 and TRBJ1-1, with TRBD1 matching 8 bases. Germline V lookup: CDR1 SGHRS, CDR2 YFSETQ. The CDR3 contains 15 residues. The ends lost 0 bases at V and 4 bases at J; junction bases unmatched: 5. CDR3 coding DNA: TGCGCCAGCAGCTTGGAGCAGGGGGCCGGCACTGAAGCTTTCTTT. It codes for CASSLEQGAGTEAFF.

The chain carries TRBV27 and TRBJ2-7; 7 nucleotides agree with TRBD1. V dropped 2 bases and J dropped 5; count of bases not matched to a gene: 12. The germline V gene has CDR1 MNHEY and CDR2 SMNVEV (reference sequence). The CDR3 loop spans 16 amino acids. The CDR3 DNA sequence: TGTGCCAGCAGTTTACGGCCAGACAGGGCAAGTCACGAGCAGTACTTC. Translated: CASSLRPDRASHEQYF.

The gene calls are TRBV3-1 (or the pseudogene TRBV3-2) and TRBJ1-4; 7 bases map to TRBD1. The CDR3 sequence is 16 residues long. CDR1 is LGHDT, CDR2 YNNKEL, per germline (reference sequence). V was pared by 4 bases and J by 7 bases, with 12 bases of the junction left unmatched. CDR3 bases: TGTGCCAGCAGCCCAACAGGGGAGGTTGTAGTTGAAAAACTGTTTTTT. It is translated as CASSPTGEVVVEKLFF.

This sequence joins TRBV7-3 and TRBJ2-3, with 8 positions matching TRBD1. The length of the CDR3 is 15 residues. Germline-derived CDR1 and CDR2 are SGHTA and FQGTGA. V dropped 1 base and J dropped 5; count of bases not matched to a gene: 5. DNA for the CDR3: TGTGCCAGCAGCTTAAGGACAGGGATTGGAGATACGCAGTATTTT. Protein: CASSLRTGIGDTQYF.

The V and J genes are TRBV2 and TRBJ2-7, with a tentative D call TRBD1 (5 bases). Germline CDR1 and CDR2: SNHLY and FYNNEI. Trimming stripped 3 bases from V and 0 bases from J, with 9 bases between. This CDR3 comprises 14 residues. The CDR3 region is CASSDDRSSYEQYF. The CDR3 DNA follows: TGTGCCAGCAGTGACGACAGATCCTCCTACGAGCAGTACTTC.

This chain connects TRBV7-6 to TRBJ2-1; D unclear. The germline gives CDR1 SGHVS, CDR2 FNYEAQ. The CDR3 totals 12 residues. Trimming took off 1 base at V and 10 bases at J, with 8 bases between the two ends. The CDR3 loop reads CASSLGYSEQFF. CDR3 in DNA: TGTGCCAGCAGCTTAGGATACTCAGAGCAGTTCTTC.

This chain connects TRBV21-1 to TRBJ2-5; the table's D call TRBD2 went unverified against the DNA. TRBV21-1 is given as a pseudogene. The CDR3 totals 17 residues. The CDR3, as DNA: TGTGCCAGCAGCAAAGGAAGCCACCCGGGGTACCAAGAGACCCAGTACTTC. Translating it yields CASSKGSHPGYQETQYF.

This rearrangement joins TRBV7-9 to TRBJ2-1; D is unclear. The V and J ends lost 2 bases and 9 bases respectively, with 17 bases between them. This CDR3 has 15 amino acids. Germline CDR1 reads SEHNR; CDR2 reads FQNEAQ (reference sequence). The CDR3 bases are TGTGCCAGCAGCTTATTCCGAGACTTTTCCCCTGAGCAGTTCTTC. Translated, it gives CASSLFRDFSPEQFF.

This clone was picked up a small number of times. The V call is TRBV19, the J call TRBJ1-1; 7 bases match TRBD1. Germline lookup yields CDR1 LNHDA and CDR2 SQIVND (reference sequence). Trimming cost V 5 bases and J 5 bases; bases outside gene matches: 8. The CDR3 length is 14 residues. Here the CDR3 DNA reads TGTGCCAGTAGTCGGGGTAGGGGGCGAACTGAAGCTTTCTTT. Translating gives CASSRGRGRTEAFF. Drawing the rest from reference TRBV19 and TRBJ1-1, the complete variable domain is DGGITQSPKYLFRKEGQNVTLSCEQNLNHDAMYWYRQDPGQGLRLIYYSQIVNDFQKGDIAEGYSVSREKKESFPLTVTSAQKNPTAFYLCASSRGRGRTEAFFGQGTRLTVV.

The V call is TRBV3-1 (or the pseudogene TRBV3-2), the J call TRBJ1-4; 10 bases agree with TRBD1. The CDR3 is 18 residues long. V lost 2 bases to trimming and J lost 2 bases; unmatched junction nucleotides: 8. The V gene's germline CDR1 is LGHDT and CDR2 YNNKEL (reference sequence). The CDR3 is CASSQTGTGDFTNEKLFF. The CDR3 bases are TGTGCCAGCAGCCAAACAGGGACAGGGGACTTCACTAATGAAAAACTGTTTTTT.

This chain joins TRBV24-1 and TRBJ2-2; D possibly corresponds to TRBD2 (6 bases). The ends were cut back, 7 bases at V and 4 bases at J, with 12 bases in the middle. Germline V gene sequence: CDR1 KGHDR, CDR2 SFDVKD. The CDR3 is 14 amino acids. CDR3 protein: CATRASGSTGELFF. Here the CDR3 DNA reads TGTGCCACCAGGGCCAGCGGGTCCACCGGGGAGCTGTTTTTT.

The gene calls are TRBV5-1 and TRBJ1-6; the match to TRBD1 covers 10 bases. This CDR3 has 16 amino acids. From germline, CDR1 is SGHRS and CDR2 YFSETQ. With V trimmed by 0 bases and J by 10 bases, 7 bases remained unmatched. CDR3 DNA sequence: TGCGCCAGCAGCTTGGGCCGGAGGACAGGGGGATCACCCCTCCACTTT. As protein: CASSLGRRTGGSPLHF.

The sample holds one count of this clone. The rearrangement uses TRBV19 and TRBJ1-1; TRBD1 is a possible D gene (6 bases). CDR1 and CDR2 (germline): LNHDA, SQIVND (reference sequence). CDR3 length equals 14 residues. With 9 bases removed from V and 0 bases from J, the gap between germline ends came to 14 bases. For the CDR3, the DNA is TGTGCCAGCTGGACAGCGGGGATGAACACTGAAGCTTTCTTT. It is translated as CASWTAGMNTEAFF. Full variable domain (remainder filled in from reference TRBV19 and TRBJ1-1): DGGITQSPKYLFRKEGQNVTLSCEQNLNHDAMYWYRQDPGQGLRLIYYSQIVNDFQKGDIAEGYSVSREKKESFPLTVTSAQKNPTAFYLCASWTAGMNTEAFFGQGTRLTVV.

The genes are TRBV5-1 and TRBJ1-5, with 7 positions matching TRBD1. V lost 4 bases to trimming and J lost 4 bases; unmatched junction nucleotides: 2. In germline, CDR1 is SGHRS, CDR2 YFSETQ. The CDR3 runs 13 residues. This CDR3 reads CASSGDRNQPQHF. As DNA, the CDR3 is TGCGCCAGCAGCGGGGACAGAAATCAGCCCCAGCATTTT.

The chain is built from TRBV5-1 and TRBJ1-1; 8 nucleotides align to TRBD1. The CDR3 has 16 residues. After removal of 4 bases from V and 0 bases from J, the junction contained 8 bases not matched to a gene. The germline CDR1 and CDR2 sequences are SGHRS and YFSETQ. CDR3 sequence: CASSAGGASLNTEAFF. The CDR3, as DNA: TGCGCCAGCAGCGCAGGGGGCGCGAGTTTGAACACTGAAGCTTTCTTT.

This chain uses TRBV19 with TRBJ1-1; D might be TRBD1 (5 bases). The V gene's germline CDR1 is LNHDA and CDR2 SQIVND (reference sequence). V was shortened by 5 bases and J by 4 bases, with 17 bases between the two germline ends. The CDR3 extends over 15 amino acids. As DNA, the CDR3 is TGTGCCAGTAGTCGCCCCTCCGTCGGGGGCACTGAAGCTTTCTTT. Amino acid sequence: CASSRPSVGGTEAFF.

The chain carries TRBV25-1 and TRBJ1-2; D is undetermined. CDR1 MGHDK and CDR2 SYGVNS come from the germline V gene. CDR3 size: 15 residues. V dropped 1 base and J dropped 4 bases, with 13 bases sitting between them. CDR3 nucleotides: TGTGCCAGCAGTGAATCGGGTGGCCTGGCCTATGGCTACACCTTC. This codes for CASSESGGLAYGYTF.

This clone was detected once. This chain connects TRBV2 to TRBJ2-5; no reliable D call. Trimming removed 5 bases from V and 1 base from J, with 14 bases in between. CDR1 and CDR2 (germline): SNHLY, FYNNEI. CDR3 size: 15 residues. The CDR3 nucleotides are TGTGCCAGCAGTCCCCAGGTTCTCTCCCAAGAGACCCAGTACTTC. It specifies CASSPQVLSQETQYF.

The chain combines TRBV30 with TRBJ2-5; no clear D. Germline lookup yields CDR1 GTSNPN and CDR2 SVGIG (reference sequence). This CDR3 region has 13 residues. The V and J ends lost 0 bases and 3 bases respectively, with 8 bases between them. For the CDR3, the DNA is TGTGCCTGGAGTGTGGTTCTAAAAGAGACCCAGTACTTC. Translating it yields CAWSVVLKETQYF.

The chain couples TRBV7-3 to TRBJ2-5; D is unclear. The CDR3 sequence is 12 residues long. Germline CDR1 and CDR2: SGHTA and FQGTGA. V was pared by 5 bases and J by 7 bases, with 11 bases between. This chain's CDR3 is CASSDGPGTQYF. CDR3 nucleotides: TGTGCCAGCAGCGACGGTCCGGGGACCCAGTACTTC.

The rearrangement joins TRBV19 to TRBJ1-5, with 7 bases aligning to TRBD1. The CDR3 length is 15 residues. The germline CDR1 and CDR2 sequences are LNHDA and SQIVND (reference sequence). V shed 6 bases, J shed 0 bases, and the junction held 5 bases outside the gene matches. The CDR3 spells CASSPAGGSNQPQHF. The CDR3 nucleotides are TGTGCCAGTAGCCCAGCAGGGGGTAGCAATCAGCCCCAGCATTTT.

J is TRBJ2-7 and V is TRBV6-6; the match to TRBD2 covers 8 bases. Germline CDR1 and CDR2: MNHNY and SVGAGI (reference sequence). Trimming removed 6 bases from V and 6 bases from J; junction bases left unmatched: 4. The CDR3 consists of 12 residues. The CDR3 loop is CASSPGGGEQYF. The CDR3 DNA follows: TGTGCCAGCAGCCCGGGGGGGGGCGAGCAGTACTTC.

This sequence joins TRBV18 and TRBJ1-1; 8 bases are shared with TRBD1. V was clipped by 1 base and J by 1 base; unmatched bases: 8. The CDR3 extends over 17 amino acids. From germline, CDR1 is KGHSH and CDR2 LQKENI. CDR3 residues: CASSPLGQGWANTEAFF. CDR3 sequence (DNA): TGTGCCAGCTCACCACTAGGACAGGGCTGGGCGAACACTGAAGCTTTCTTT.

This clone came up a few times. The chain couples TRBV7-3 to TRBJ2-3, with TRBD2 as a possible D gene (5 bases). Germline V gives CDR1 SGHTA, CDR2 FQGTGA. With 4 bases removed from V and 2 bases from J, the gap between germline ends came to 13 bases. The CDR3 runs to 15 residues. CDR3 coding DNA: TGTGCCAGCAGCTCCACTGGACTTCTCACAGATACGCAGTATTTT. This sequence encodes CASSSTGLLTDTQYF.